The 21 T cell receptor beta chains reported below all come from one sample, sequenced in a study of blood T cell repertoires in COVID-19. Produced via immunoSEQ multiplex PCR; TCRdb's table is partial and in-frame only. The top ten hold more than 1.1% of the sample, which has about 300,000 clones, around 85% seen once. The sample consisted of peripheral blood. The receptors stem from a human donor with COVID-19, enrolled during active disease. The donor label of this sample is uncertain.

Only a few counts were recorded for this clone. In DNA, the CDR3 is TGTGCCCTACGGGACAGCGCGAACACCGGGGAGCTGTTTTTT. This codes for CALRDSANTGELFF. The chain combines TRBV7-9 with TRBJ2-2; 7 nucleotides align to TRBD1. The CDR3 has 14 residues. Germline V gives CDR1 SEHNR, CDR2 FQNEAQ (reference sequence). With V trimmed by 11 bases and J by 0 bases, 6 bases remained unmatched.

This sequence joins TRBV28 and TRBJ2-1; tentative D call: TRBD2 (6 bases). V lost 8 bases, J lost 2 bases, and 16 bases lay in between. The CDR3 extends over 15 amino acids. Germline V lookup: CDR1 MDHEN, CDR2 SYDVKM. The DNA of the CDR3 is TGTGCCAGCTTAGGAGGGAGTAGCCCCTACAATGAGCAGTTCTTC. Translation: CASLGGSSPYNEQFF.

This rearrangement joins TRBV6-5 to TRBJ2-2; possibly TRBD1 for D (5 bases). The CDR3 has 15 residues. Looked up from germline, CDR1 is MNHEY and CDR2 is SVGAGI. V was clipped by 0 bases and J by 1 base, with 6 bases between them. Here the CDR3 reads CASSYSGQNTGELFF. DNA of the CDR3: TGTGCCAGCAGTTACTCCGGACAGAACACCGGGGAGCTGTTTTTT.

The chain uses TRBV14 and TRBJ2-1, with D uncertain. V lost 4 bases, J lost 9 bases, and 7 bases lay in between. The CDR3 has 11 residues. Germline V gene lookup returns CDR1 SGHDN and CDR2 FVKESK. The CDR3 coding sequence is TGTGCCAGCAGCCGGGCCGTTGAGCAGTTCTTC. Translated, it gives CASSRAVEQFF.

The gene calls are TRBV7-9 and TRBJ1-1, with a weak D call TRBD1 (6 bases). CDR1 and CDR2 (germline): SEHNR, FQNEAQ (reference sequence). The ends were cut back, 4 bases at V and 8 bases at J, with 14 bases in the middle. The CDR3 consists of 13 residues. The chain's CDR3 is CASSSSPGVEAFF. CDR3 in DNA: TGTGCCAGCAGCTCCAGTCCAGGGGTCGAAGCTTTCTTT.

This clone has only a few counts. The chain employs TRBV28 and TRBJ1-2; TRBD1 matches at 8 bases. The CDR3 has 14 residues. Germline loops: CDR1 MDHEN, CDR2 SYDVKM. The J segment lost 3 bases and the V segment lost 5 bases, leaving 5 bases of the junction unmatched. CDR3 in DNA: TGTGCCAGCAGTCCGACAGGGGAGGACTATGGCTACACCTTC. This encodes CASSPTGEDYGYTF.

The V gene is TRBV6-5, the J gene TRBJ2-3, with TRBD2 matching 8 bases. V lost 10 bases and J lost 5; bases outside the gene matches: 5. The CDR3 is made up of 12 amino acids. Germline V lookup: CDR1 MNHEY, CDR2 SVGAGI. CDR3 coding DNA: TGTGCCACGGGGGGGAGAAGAGATACGCAGTATTTT. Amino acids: CATGGRRDTQYF.

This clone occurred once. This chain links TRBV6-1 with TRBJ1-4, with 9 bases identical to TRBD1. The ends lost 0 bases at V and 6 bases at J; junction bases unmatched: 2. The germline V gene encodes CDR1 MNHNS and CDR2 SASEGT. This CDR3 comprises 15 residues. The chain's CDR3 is CASSEAGTGYEKLFF. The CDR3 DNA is TGTGCCAGCAGTGAAGCCGGGACAGGGTATGAAAAACTGTTTTTT.

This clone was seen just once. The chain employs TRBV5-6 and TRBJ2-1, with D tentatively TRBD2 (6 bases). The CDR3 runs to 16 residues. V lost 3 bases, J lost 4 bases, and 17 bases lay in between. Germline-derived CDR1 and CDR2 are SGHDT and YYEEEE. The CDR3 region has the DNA TGTGCCAGCAGCTGGGGGTGGGGAGGATTGTACAATGAGCAGTTCTTC. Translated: CASSWGWGGLYNEQFF.

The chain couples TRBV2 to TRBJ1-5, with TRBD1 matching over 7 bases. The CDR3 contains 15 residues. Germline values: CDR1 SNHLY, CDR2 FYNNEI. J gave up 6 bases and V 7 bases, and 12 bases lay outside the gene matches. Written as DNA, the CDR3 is TGTGCCAGCAACGAGGGACAGAGCGATCTTCAGCCCCAGCATTTT. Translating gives CASNEGQSDLQPQHF.

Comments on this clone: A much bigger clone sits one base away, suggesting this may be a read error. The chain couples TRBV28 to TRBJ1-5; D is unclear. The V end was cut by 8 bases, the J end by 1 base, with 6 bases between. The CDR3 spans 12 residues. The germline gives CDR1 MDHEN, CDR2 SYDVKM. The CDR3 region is CASLNSNQPQHF. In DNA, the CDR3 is TGTGCCAGCCTAAACAGCAATCAGCCCCAGCATTTT.

The CDR3 loop is CASSPSGTAYEQYF. The CDR3 DNA sequence: TGTGCCAGCAGCCCCTCCGGGACTGCCTACGAGCAGTACTTC. The chain combines TRBV9 with TRBJ2-7; D is perhaps TRBD2 (6 bases). The CDR3 is made up of 14 amino acids. Germline CDR1 SGDLS, CDR2 YYNGEE. The germline V and J ends were trimmed by 4 bases and 2 bases, with 13 bases remaining between them.

CDR3 nucleotides: TGTGCCAGCAGCCCGTCGACAGGGCCTCCCTATGGCTACACCTTC. The encoded protein is CASSPSTGPPYGYTF. The chain recombines TRBV7-3 with TRBJ1-2, with 7 bases identical to TRBD1. Trimming cost V 5 bases and J 4 bases; bases outside gene matches: 10. The length of the CDR3 is 15 residues. Germline CDR1 and CDR2: SGHTA and FQGTGA.

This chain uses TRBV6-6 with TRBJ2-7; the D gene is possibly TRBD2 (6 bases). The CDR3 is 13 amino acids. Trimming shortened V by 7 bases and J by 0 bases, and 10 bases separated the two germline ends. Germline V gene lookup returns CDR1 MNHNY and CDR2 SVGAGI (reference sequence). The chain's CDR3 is CASTWGDSYEQYF. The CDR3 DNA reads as TGTGCCAGCACGTGGGGGGACTCCTACGAGCAGTACTTC.

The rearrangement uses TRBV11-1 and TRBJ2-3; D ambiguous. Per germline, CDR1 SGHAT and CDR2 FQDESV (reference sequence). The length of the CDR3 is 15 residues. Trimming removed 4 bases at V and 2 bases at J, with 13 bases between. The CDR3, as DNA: TGTGCCAGCAGCTATATTCAGGAATCCACAGATACGCAGTATTTT. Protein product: CASSYIQESTDTQYF.

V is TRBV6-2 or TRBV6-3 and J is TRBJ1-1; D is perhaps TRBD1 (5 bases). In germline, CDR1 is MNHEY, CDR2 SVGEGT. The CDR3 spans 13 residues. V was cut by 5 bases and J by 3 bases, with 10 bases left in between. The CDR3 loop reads CASSPPGHTEAFF. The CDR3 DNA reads TGTGCCAGCAGTCCCCCAGGGCACACTGAAGCTTTCTTT.

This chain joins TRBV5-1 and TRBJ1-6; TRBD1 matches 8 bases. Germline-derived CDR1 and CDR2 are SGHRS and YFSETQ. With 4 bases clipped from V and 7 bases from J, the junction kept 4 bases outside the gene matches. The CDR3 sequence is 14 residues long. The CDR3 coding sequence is TGCGCCAGCAGCCCCGACAGGGGAAATTCACCCCTCCACTTT. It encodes CASSPDRGNSPLHF. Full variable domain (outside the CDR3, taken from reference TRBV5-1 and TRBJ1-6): KAGVTQTPRYLIKTRGQQVTLSCSPISGHRSVSWYQQTPGQGLQFLFEYFSETQRNKGNFPGRFSGRQFSNSRSEMNVSTLELGDSALYLCASSPDRGNSPLHFGNGTRLTVT.

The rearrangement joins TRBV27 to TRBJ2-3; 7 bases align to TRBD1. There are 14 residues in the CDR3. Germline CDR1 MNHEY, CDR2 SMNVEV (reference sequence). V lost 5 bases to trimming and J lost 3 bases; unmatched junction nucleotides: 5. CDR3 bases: TGTGCCAGCAGTCTTGGGACAGCAACAGATACGCAGTATTTT. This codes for CASSLGTATDTQYF.

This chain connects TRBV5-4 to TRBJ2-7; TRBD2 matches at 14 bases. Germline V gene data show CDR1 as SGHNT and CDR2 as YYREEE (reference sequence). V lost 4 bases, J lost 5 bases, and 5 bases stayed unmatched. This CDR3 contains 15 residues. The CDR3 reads CASSRGLAGVNEQYF. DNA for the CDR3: TGTGCCAGCAGCAGGGGACTAGCGGGAGTGAACGAGCAGTACTTC.

The CDR3 DNA reads as TGTGCCTGGGACTCCTCGGGAGTTGACACAGATACGCAGTATTTT. Protein: CAWDSSGVDTDTQYF. The chain has TRBV30 and TRBJ2-3; the D gene is possibly TRBD2 (6 bases). The ends were cut back, 5 bases at V and 2 bases at J, with 17 bases in the middle. Germline V gene data show CDR1 as GTSNPN and CDR2 as SVGIG (reference sequence). CDR3 length: 15 residues.

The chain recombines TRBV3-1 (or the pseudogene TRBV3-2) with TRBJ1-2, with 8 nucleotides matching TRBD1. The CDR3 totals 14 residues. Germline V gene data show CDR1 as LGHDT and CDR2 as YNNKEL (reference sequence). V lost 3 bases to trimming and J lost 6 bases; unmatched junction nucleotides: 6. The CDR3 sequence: CASSHTDRGHGYTF. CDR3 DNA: TGTGCCAGCAGCCACACCGACAGGGGCCATGGCTACACCTTC.